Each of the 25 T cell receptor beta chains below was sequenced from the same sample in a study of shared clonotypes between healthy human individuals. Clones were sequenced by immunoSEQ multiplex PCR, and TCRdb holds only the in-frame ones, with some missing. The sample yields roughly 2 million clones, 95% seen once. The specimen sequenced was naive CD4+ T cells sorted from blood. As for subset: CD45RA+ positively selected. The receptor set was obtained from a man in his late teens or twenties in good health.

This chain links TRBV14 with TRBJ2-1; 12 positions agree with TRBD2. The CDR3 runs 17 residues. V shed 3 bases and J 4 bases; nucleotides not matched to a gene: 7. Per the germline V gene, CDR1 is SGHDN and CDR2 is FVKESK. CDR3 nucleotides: TGTGCCAGCAGCCATTCAATCGGACTAGCGGGGTACAATGAGCAGTTCTTC. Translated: CASSHSIGLAGYNEQFF.

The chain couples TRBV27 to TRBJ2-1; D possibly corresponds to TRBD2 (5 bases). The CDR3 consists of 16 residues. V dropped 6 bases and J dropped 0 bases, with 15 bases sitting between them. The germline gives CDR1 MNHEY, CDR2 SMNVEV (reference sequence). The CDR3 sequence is CASRKPSGSSYNEQFF. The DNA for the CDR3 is TGTGCCAGCAGGAAACCGAGCGGAAGCTCCTACAATGAGCAGTTCTTC.

The CDR3 loop reads CASSSPDSKGTQYF. DNA of the CDR3: TGTGCCAGCAGCTCCCCGGACTCCAAAGGGACCCAGTACTTC. This chain links TRBV11-3 with TRBJ2-5; D is possibly TRBD2 (5 bases). CDR1 and CDR2 from the germline V gene are SGHNT and YENEEA. This CDR3 is 14 amino acids long. The germline V and J ends were trimmed by 4 bases and 7 bases, with 16 bases remaining between them.

The CDR3 here is CASSLLISGQVSYEQYF. The CDR3, as DNA: TGTGCCAGCAGTTTGCTTATTTCGGGACAGGTTTCTTACGAGCAGTACTTC. The chain couples TRBV28 to TRBJ2-7; 8 bases are shared with TRBD1. Trimming removed 3 bases from V and 4 bases from J; junction bases left unmatched: 14. This CDR3 contains 17 residues. Germline V gene data show CDR1 as MDHEN and CDR2 as SYDVKM. Variable domain in full (rest from reference TRBV28 and TRBJ2-7): DVKVTQSSRYLVKRTGEKVFLECVQDMDHENMFWYRQDPGLGLRLIYFSYDVKMKEKGDIPEGYSVSREKKERFSLILESASTNQTSMYLCASSLLISGQVSYEQYFGPGTRLTVT.

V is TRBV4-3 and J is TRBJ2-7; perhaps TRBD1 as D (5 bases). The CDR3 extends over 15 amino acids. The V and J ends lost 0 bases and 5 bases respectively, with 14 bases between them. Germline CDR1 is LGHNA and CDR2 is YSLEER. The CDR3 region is CASSQEQDGVHEQYF. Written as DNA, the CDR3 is TGCGCCAGCAGCCAAGAACAGGATGGGGTCCACGAGCAGTACTTC.

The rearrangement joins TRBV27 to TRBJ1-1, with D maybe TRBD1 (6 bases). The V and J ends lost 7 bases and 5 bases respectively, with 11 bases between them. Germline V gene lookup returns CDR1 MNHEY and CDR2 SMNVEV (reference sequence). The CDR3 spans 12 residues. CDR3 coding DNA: TGTGCCAGCATAGGGGGGCGAACTGAAGCTTTCTTT. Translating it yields CASIGGRTEAFF.

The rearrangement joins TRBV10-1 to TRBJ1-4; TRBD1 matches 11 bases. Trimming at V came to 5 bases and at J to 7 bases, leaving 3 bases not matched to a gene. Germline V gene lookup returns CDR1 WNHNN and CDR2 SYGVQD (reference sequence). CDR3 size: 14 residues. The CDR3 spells CASSYGTGGEKLFF. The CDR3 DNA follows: TGCGCCAGCAGTTACGGGACAGGGGGTGAAAAACTGTTTTTT.

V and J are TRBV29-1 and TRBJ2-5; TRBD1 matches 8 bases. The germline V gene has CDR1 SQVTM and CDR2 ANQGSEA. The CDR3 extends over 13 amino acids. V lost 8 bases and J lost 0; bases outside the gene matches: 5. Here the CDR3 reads CSTDRGYQETQYF. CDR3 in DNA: TGCAGCACTGACAGGGGTTACCAAGAGACCCAGTACTTC.

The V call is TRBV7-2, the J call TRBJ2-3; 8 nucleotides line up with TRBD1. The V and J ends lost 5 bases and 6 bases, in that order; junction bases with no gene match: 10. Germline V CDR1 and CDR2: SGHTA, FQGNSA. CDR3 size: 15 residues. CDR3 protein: CASSARDRKSDTQYF. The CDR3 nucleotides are TGTGCCAGCAGCGCCCGGGACAGGAAGAGCGATACGCAGTATTTT.

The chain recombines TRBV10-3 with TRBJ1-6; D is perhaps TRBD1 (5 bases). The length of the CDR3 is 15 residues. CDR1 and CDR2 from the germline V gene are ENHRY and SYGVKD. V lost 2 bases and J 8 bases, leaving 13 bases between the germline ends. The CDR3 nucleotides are TGTGCCATCAGTGAGGGTAGAGGGGCCGATTCACCCCTCCACTTT. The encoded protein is CAISEGRGADSPLHF.

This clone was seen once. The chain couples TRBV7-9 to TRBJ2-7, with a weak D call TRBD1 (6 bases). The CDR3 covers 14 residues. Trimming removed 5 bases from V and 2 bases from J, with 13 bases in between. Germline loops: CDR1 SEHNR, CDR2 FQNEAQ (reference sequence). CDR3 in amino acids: CASSTNRVPYEQYF. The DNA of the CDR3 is TGTGCCAGCAGCACCAACAGGGTTCCCTACGAGCAGTACTTC.

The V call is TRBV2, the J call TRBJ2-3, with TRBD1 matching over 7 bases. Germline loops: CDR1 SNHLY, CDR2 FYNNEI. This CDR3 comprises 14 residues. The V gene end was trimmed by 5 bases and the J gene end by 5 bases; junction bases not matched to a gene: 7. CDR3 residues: CASSPQGIGDTQYF. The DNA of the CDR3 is TGTGCCAGCAGTCCACAGGGGATAGGAGATACGCAGTATTTT.

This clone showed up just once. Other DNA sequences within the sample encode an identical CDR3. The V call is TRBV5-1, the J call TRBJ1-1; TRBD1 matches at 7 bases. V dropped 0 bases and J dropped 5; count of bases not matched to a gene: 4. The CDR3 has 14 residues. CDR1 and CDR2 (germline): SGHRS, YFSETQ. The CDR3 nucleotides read TGCGCCAGCAGCTTGGAGGGGGCAAGAACTGAAGCTTTCTTT. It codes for CASSLEGARTEAFF.

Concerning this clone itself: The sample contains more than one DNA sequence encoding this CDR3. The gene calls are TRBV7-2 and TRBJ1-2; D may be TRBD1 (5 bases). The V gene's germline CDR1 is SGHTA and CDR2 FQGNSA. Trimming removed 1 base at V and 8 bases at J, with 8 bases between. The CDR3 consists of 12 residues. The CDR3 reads CASSLGGAGYTF. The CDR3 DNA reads TGTGCCAGCAGCTTAGGTGGGGCCGGCTACACCTTC.

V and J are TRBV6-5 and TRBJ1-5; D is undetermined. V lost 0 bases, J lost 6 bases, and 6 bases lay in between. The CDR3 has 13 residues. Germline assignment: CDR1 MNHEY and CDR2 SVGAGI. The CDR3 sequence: CASSYSRLQPQHF. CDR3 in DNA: TGTGCCAGCAGTTACTCCCGGCTTCAGCCCCAGCATTTT.

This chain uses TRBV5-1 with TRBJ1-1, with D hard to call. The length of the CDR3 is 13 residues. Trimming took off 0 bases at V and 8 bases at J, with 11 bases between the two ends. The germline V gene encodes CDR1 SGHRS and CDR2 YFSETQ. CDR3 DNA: TGCGCCAGCAGCTTGGGCCATCGGGGAGAAGCTTTCTTT. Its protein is CASSLGHRGEAFF.

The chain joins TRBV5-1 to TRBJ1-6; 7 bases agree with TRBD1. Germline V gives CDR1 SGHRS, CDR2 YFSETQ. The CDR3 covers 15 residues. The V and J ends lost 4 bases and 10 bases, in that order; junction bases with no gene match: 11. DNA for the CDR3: TGCGCCAGCAGCGTGACCGGGACAGCAGAATCACCCCTCCACTTT. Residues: CASSVTGTAESPLHF.

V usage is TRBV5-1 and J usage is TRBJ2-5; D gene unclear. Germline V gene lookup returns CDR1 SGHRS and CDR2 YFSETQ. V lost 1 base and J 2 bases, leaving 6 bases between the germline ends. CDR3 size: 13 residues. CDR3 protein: CASSLRAQETQYF. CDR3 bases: TGCGCCAGCAGCTTGCGAGCTCAAGAGACCCAGTACTTC.

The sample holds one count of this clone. The DNA of the CDR3 is TGTGCCAGCAGCCAAGATCTAGGTTTGGGCACTGAAGCTTTCTTT. Translation gives CASSQDLGLGTEAFF. The genes are TRBV4-2 and TRBJ1-1; D not certain. Germline values: CDR1 LGHNA, CDR2 YNFKEQ. V gave up 0 bases and J gave up 4 bases, with 12 bases separating them. This CDR3 spans 15 amino acids.

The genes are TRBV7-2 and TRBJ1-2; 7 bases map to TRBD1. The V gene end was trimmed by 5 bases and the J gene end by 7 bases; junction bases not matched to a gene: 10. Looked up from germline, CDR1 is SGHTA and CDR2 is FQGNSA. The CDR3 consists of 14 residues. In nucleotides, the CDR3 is TGTGCCAGCAGCAACCTAGGGGGCCGGGGTGGCTACACCTTC. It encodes CASSNLGGRGGYTF.

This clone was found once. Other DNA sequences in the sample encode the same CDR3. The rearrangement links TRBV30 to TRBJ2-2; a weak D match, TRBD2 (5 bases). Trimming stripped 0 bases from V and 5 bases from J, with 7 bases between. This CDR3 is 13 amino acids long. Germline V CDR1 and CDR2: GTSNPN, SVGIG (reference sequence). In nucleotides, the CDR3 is TGTGCCTGGAGTGTTTCGGGGACCGGGGAGCTGTTTTTT. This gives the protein CAWSVSGTGELFF.

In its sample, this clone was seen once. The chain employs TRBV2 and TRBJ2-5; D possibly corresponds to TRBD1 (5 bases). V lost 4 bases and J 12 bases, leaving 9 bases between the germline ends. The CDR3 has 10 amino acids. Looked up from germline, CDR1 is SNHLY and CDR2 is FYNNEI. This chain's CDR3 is CASSGQKEYF. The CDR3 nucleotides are TGTGCCAGCAGTGGACAGAAAGAGTACTTC.

The CDR3 DNA reads as TGTGCCAGCAGTCAGGACTCATCTGGGGCCAACGTCCTGACTTTC. Protein sequence: CASSQDSSGANVLTF. J is TRBJ2-6 and V is TRBV2; D is possibly TRBD2 (5 bases). From germline, CDR1 is SNHLY and CDR2 FYNNEI. The CDR3 runs to 15 residues. The germline V and J ends were trimmed by 5 bases and 1 base, with 9 bases remaining between them.

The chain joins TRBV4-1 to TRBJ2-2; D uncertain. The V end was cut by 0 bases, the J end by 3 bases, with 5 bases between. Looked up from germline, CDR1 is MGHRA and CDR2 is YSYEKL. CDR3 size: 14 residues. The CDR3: CASSQDGYTGELFF. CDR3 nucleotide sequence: TGCGCCAGCAGCCAAGATGGGTACACCGGGGAGCTGTTTTTT.

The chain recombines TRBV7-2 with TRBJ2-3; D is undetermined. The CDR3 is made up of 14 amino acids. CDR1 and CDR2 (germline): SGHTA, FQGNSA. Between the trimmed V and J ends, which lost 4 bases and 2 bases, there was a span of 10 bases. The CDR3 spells CASSYRLNTDTQYF. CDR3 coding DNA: TGTGCCAGCAGCTACCGACTTAACACAGATACGCAGTATTTT.